What follows are 4 T cell receptor beta chains derived from one specimen sequenced in a study of CD8+ T cells in alopecia areata. cDNA serving as the sequencing template came from extracted, reverse transcribed RNA. TCRdb keeps only in-frame clones here, not all; method: immunoSEQ multiplex PCR. The table lists over 250,000 clones, no singletons, with about 1.1% in the top ten. Cutaneous lymph node cells were pooled, and they were sorted using CD4, CD8alpha, NKG2D, NKG2ACE and other markers. Sample: CD4+ T cells sorted from a lymph node. The receptors shown here come from a C3H/HeJ mouse with alopecia areata. This strain's MHC haplotype is H2-k.

This clone was counted a few times. Gene names and germline refer to mouse. The read stops 4 residues short of the end of the CDR3; the missing end is completed from the germline J gene. J is TRBJ2-7 and V is TRBV1; no clear D gene. The V gene lost 0 bases and the J gene lost 0 bases, with 9 bases spanning the gap. The CDR3 is made up of 15 amino acids. Germline CDR1 reads NSQYPW; CDR2 reads LRSPGD (reference sequence). The covered CDR3 bases are TGCACCTGCAGTGCAGACTGGCAGAGCTCCTAT. Translating gives CTCSADWQSSY. The entire CDR3 is CTCSADWQSSYEQYF. The whole variable domain, filled in from reference TRBV1 and TRBJ2-7, reads VTLLEQNPRWRLVPRGQAVNLRCILKNSQYPWMSWYQQDLQKQLQWLFTLRSPGDKEVKSLPGADYLATRVTDTELRLQVANMSQGRTLYCTCSADWQSSYEQYFGPGTRLTVL.

As concerns this clone: Genes and germline are mouse. With the read ending 4 residues before the CDR3 end, the germline J gene is used to fill in that end. The J gene is TRBJ2-3, the V gene TRBV19, with D perhaps matching TRBD2 (5 bases). This CDR3 has 13 residues. Germline CDR1 FNHDT, CDR2 SITEND (reference sequence). The CDR3 sequence is CASSSRWGETLYF. Incomplete CDR3 DNA: TGTGCCAGCAGTTCCCGGTGGGGAGAA.

This clone was seen more than once but under ten times. The listed genes are named as in mouse. The read falls 3 residues short of the CDR3 end, and the missing part is taken from the germline J gene. V is TRBV31 and J is TRBJ1-6; 9 nucleotides agree with TRBD1. TRBJ1-6 has ORF status, its function being uncertain. CDR1 and CDR2 (germline): GKSSPN, SITVG. This CDR3 has 14 residues. With V trimmed by 1 base and J by 5 bases, 0 bases remained unmatched. CDR3: CAWSRDRDNSPLYF. The covered CDR3 bases are TGTGCCTGGAGTCGGGACAGGGATAATTCGCCC.

This clone occurred a few times. Mouse germline and gene names are used. Coverage ceases 3 residues before the CDR3 finishes, and the germline J gene fills in the end. The rearrangement links TRBV19 to TRBJ1-6; 9 bases agree with TRBD1. TRBJ1-6 is labeled an ORF, and its function is uncertain. Germline V gene data show CDR1 as FNHDT and CDR2 as SITEND (reference sequence). CDR3 length: 14 amino acids. V was pared by 5 bases and J by 8 bases, with 5 bases of the junction left unmatched. The DNA read from the CDR3 is TGTGCCAGCAGCCTACAGGGGGCCGATTCGCCC. It encodes CASSLQGADSP. The full CDR3 protein is CASSLQGADSPLYF.